This record covers a single T cell receptor (beta chain). Its cognate antigen is unknown. Amplification used 60 Vbeta primers and 13 Jbeta primers. Sequenced by immunoSEQ multiplex PCR; TCRdb stores in-frame clones only, minus some. Of 180,000 or so clones in the sample, 76% were seen once. These data belong to a study of cytomegalovirus exposure and HLA in healthy donors. Study-wide results and caveats: Researchers reported in a later analysis that common viral pathogens appeared linked to several top clusters.

This CDR3 region has 13 residues. CDR1 MDHEN and CDR2 SYDVKM come from the germline V gene. V lost 2 bases and J 4 bases, leaving 8 bases between the germline ends. V is TRBV28 and J is TRBJ1-1, with a possible D match to TRBD1 (5 bases). This clonotype was sampled from a female donor in good health and CMV-seronegative. Material for sequencing was PBMCs. CDR3 nucleotides: TGTGCCAGCAGTTTAAGAAGGGGCACTGAAGCTTTCTTT. Amino acids: CASSLRRGTEAFF.